These 22 T cell receptor beta chains originate from one sample sequenced in a study of OX40 agonist ivuxolimab in advanced cancers. Sequencing used immunoSEQ multiplex PCR; TCRdb keeps in-frame clones, though not all of them. The repertoire consists of 20,000 to 30,000 clones, with more than 80% occurring once and the leading ten covering more than 6.5%. Sequenced here: CD4+ or CD8+ T cells sorted from blood, sampled in a trial of the OX40 agonist ivuxolimab. These receptors originate from an adult with an advanced solid tumor such as melanoma, head and neck, liver or kidney cancer.

CDR3 loop: CASSRHSSGQSNEQFF. The CDR3 DNA reads as TGCGCCAGCAGCCGACATTCGTCAGGACAGTCGAATGAGCAGTTCTTC. The chain couples TRBV4-3 to TRBJ2-1; D is perhaps TRBD1 (6 bases). Germline V gives CDR1 LGHNA, CDR2 YSLEER. The CDR3 totals 16 residues. Trimming cost V 4 bases and J 7 bases, with 20 bases left between them.

This chain uses TRBV2 with TRBJ1-2; TRBD1 aligns across 7 bases. V gave up 10 bases and J gave up 6 bases; unmatched junction bases: 17. The length of the CDR3 is 15 residues. In germline, CDR1 is SNHLY, CDR2 FYNNEI. The CDR3 sequence is CAIDILPGQRDGYTF. The DNA for the CDR3 is TGTGCCATCGACATTCTACCGGGACAGAGAGATGGCTACACCTTC.

This chain links TRBV5-1 with TRBJ2-3; 7 nucleotides line up with TRBD2. Looked up from germline, CDR1 is SGHRS and CDR2 is YFSETQ. The CDR3 length is 16 residues. The J segment lost 0 bases and the V segment lost 6 bases, leaving 10 bases of the junction unmatched. CDR3 DNA sequence: TGCGCCAGCATTGCGGGGGACCGGGGAAGCACAGATACGCAGTATTTT. Protein product: CASIAGDRGSTDTQYF.

The chain employs TRBV7-9 and TRBJ2-6; no reliable D call. This CDR3 contains 14 residues. Germline lookup yields CDR1 SEHNR and CDR2 FQNEAQ (reference sequence). The V and J ends lost 4 bases and 0 bases respectively, with 4 bases between them. CDR3 bases: TGTGCCAGCAGCTCGAGCTCTGGGGCCAACGTCCTGACTTTC. Protein: CASSSSSGANVLTF.

This chain links TRBV7-9 with TRBJ2-1; 8 nucleotides match TRBD2. This CDR3 region has 16 residues. The V gene end was trimmed by 3 bases and the J gene end by 5 bases; junction bases not matched to a gene: 9. From germline, CDR1 is SEHNR and CDR2 FQNEAQ (reference sequence). CDR3 residues: CASSFPRRGADNEQFF. For the CDR3, the DNA is TGTGCCAGCAGCTTCCCCCGGCGGGGGGCGGACAATGAGCAGTTCTTC.

The chain links TRBV5-4 to TRBJ2-3; no definite D call. The germline V and J ends were trimmed by 4 bases and 0 bases, with 3 bases remaining between them. Germline CDR1 is SGHNT and CDR2 is YYREEE (reference sequence). The CDR3 totals 12 residues. In nucleotides, the CDR3 is TGTGCCAGCAGCACTAGCACAGATACGCAGTATTTT. Translation: CASSTSTDTQYF. The whole variable domain, remainder taken from reference TRBV5-4 and TRBJ2-3, is ETGVTQSPTHLIKTRGQQVTLRCSSQSGHNTVSWYQQALGQGPQFIFQYYREEENGRGNFPPRFSGLQFPNYSSELNVNALELDDSALYLCASSTSTDTQYFGPGTRLTVL.

The chain employs TRBV5-4 and TRBJ1-6, with a tentative D call TRBD1 (5 bases). The CDR3 is 15 residues long. V lost 3 bases to trimming and J lost 9 bases, with 16 bases between them. The germline V gene encodes CDR1 SGHNT and CDR2 YYREEE (reference sequence). The CDR3 DNA reads as TGTGCCAGCAGCTCTACCAGAGGGCAGGGTTCACCCCTCCACTTT. This gives the protein CASSSTRGQGSPLHF.

The genes are TRBV9 and TRBJ1-2; 8 bases map to TRBD1. This CDR3 region has 14 residues. Germline lookup yields CDR1 SGDLS and CDR2 YYNGEE. Trimming at V came to 3 bases and at J to 6 bases, leaving 7 bases not matched to a gene. The CDR3 protein is CASSDRTGRNGYTF. In DNA, the CDR3 is TGTGCCAGCAGCGATCGGACAGGGAGGAATGGCTACACCTTC.

The genes are TRBV4-3 and TRBJ2-1; D call uncertain. This CDR3 has 15 residues. From germline, CDR1 is LGHNA and CDR2 YSLEER. Between the trimmed V and J ends, which lost 0 bases and 3 bases, there was a span of 9 bases. As DNA, the CDR3 is TGCGCCAGCAGCCAAGATCGGAGCTTCTACAATGAGCAGTTCTTC. This translates into CASSQDRSFYNEQFF.

The V gene is TRBV19, the J gene TRBJ1-1, with no clear D. With 2 bases removed from V and 1 base from J, the gap between germline ends came to 8 bases. CDR3 size: 14 residues. CDR1 and CDR2 from the germline V gene are LNHDA and SQIVND (reference sequence). Here the CDR3 reads CASSISQTNTEAFF. The CDR3 DNA reads TGTGCCAGTAGTATATCCCAGACGAACACTGAAGCTTTCTTT.

Written as DNA, the CDR3 is TGTGCCATCGGAACCGGGACAGACCATCAGCCCCAGCATTTT. This encodes CAIGTGTDHQPQHF. The rearrangement links TRBV10-3 to TRBJ1-5, with 7 positions matching TRBD1. The V segment lost 8 bases and the J segment 5 bases; nucleotides outside the gene matches: 9. The germline V gene encodes CDR1 ENHRY and CDR2 SYGVKD. The CDR3 loop spans 14 amino acids.

This chain connects TRBV6-5 to TRBJ2-7; the match to TRBD2 covers 8 bases. V was pared by 2 bases and J by 7 bases, with 7 bases of the junction left unmatched. Germline values: CDR1 MNHEY, CDR2 SVGAGI. The CDR3 consists of 14 residues. CDR3 nucleotide sequence: TGTGCCAGCAGTTACAACGGGGGGGCCTGGGAGCAGTACTTC. Translating gives CASSYNGGAWEQYF.

This clone appeared a single time. The V and J genes are TRBV7-9 and TRBJ2-7, with D maybe TRBD2 (6 bases). The germline gives CDR1 SEHNR, CDR2 FQNEAQ (reference sequence). The V end was cut by 1 base, the J end by 6 bases, with 7 bases between. The CDR3 loop spans 12 amino acids. CDR3 sequence (DNA): TGTGCCAGCAGCTTAGAGGGACTCGAGCAGTACTTC. Translation gives CASSLEGLEQYF.

This clone was observed once. This chain links TRBV27 with TRBJ2-3, with TRBD1 identical over 9 bases. Per germline, CDR1 MNHEY and CDR2 SMNVEV (reference sequence). The length of the CDR3 is 15 residues. After removal of 3 bases from V and 1 base from J, the junction contained 2 bases not matched to a gene. The CDR3 DNA reads TGTGCCAGCAGTTTTCGGACAGGGGGCACAGATACGCAGTATTTT. It codes for CASSFRTGGTDTQYF.

This clone was found once. This rearrangement joins TRBV6-6 to TRBJ1-1, with D uncertain. This CDR3 is built from 14 residues. V was clipped by 6 bases and J by 2 bases, with 13 bases between them. Germline V CDR1 and CDR2: MNHNY, SVGAGI (reference sequence). The CDR3 DNA reads TGTGCCAGCAGCCCTCTGGGCGGAAACACTGAAGCTTTCTTT. Translating gives CASSPLGGNTEAFF.

This clone was detected only a few times. DNA for the CDR3: TGCAGCGTTGAGACAGGGTCTTGGGAGACCCAGTACTTC. Translating it yields CSVETGSWETQYF. The chain recombines TRBV29-1 with TRBJ2-5; 7 bases line up with TRBD1. Germline CDR1 reads SQVTM; CDR2 reads ANQGSEA. The V segment lost 3 bases and the J segment 5 bases; nucleotides outside the gene matches: 6. This CDR3 is 13 amino acids long. Using reference TRBV29-1 and TRBJ2-5 for the parts outside the CDR3, the full variable domain is SAVISQKPSRDICQRGTSLTIQCQVDSQVTMMFWYRQQPGQSLTLIATANQGSEATYESGFVIDKFPISRPNLTFSTLTVSNMSPEDSSIYLCSVETGSWETQYFGPGTRLLVL.

V is TRBV27 and J is TRBJ1-1; no clear D gene. V was cut by 2 bases and J by 1 base, with 5 bases left in between. The V gene's germline CDR1 is MNHEY and CDR2 SMNVEV (reference sequence). The CDR3 covers 13 residues. DNA for the CDR3: TGTGCCAGCAGTTTAGGAGGGAACACTGAAGCTTTCTTT. Its translation: CASSLGGNTEAFF.

The V gene is TRBV27, the J gene TRBJ2-1, with D hard to call. Germline CDR1 MNHEY, CDR2 SMNVEV (reference sequence). The CDR3 loop spans 15 amino acids. V shed 3 bases and J shed 3 bases, with 12 bases lying between them. CDR3 residues: CASSFGAPSYNEQFF. Here the CDR3 DNA reads TGTGCCAGCAGTTTTGGAGCCCCGAGCTACAATGAGCAGTTCTTC.

The CDR3 DNA sequence: TGTGCCAGCAGCTGGGTAGGGGGAAACACTGAAGCTTTCTTT. Its translation: CASSWVGGNTEAFF. The J gene is TRBJ1-1, the V gene TRBV7-2; TRBD1 is a possible D gene (6 bases). With 4 bases removed from V and 2 bases from J, the gap between germline ends came to 11 bases. The CDR3 covers 14 residues. Looked up from germline, CDR1 is SGHTA and CDR2 is FQGNSA.

The V and J genes are TRBV2 and TRBJ2-5; D is uncertain. Germline values: CDR1 SNHLY, CDR2 FYNNEI. CDR3 length: 9 amino acids. The germline V and J ends were trimmed by 6 bases and 4 bases, with 0 bases remaining between them. The CDR3 nucleotides are TGTGCCAGCAGAGAGACCCAGTACTTC. Protein sequence: CASRETQYF.

This sequence joins TRBV4-3 and TRBJ2-1, with TRBD2 matching over 7 bases. The J segment lost 7 bases and the V segment lost 4 bases, leaving 4 bases of the junction unmatched. Germline CDR1 is LGHNA and CDR2 is YSLEER. The CDR3 runs 13 residues. CDR3 coding DNA: TGCGCCAGCAGCCCTATGGGGGGGAATGAGCAGTTCTTC. As protein: CASSPMGGNEQFF.

The V gene is TRBV7-9, the J gene TRBJ1-1, with TRBD1 matching over 7 bases. Germline values: CDR1 SEHNR, CDR2 FQNEAQ (reference sequence). The junction had 4 bases not matched to a gene; V was cut back by 3 bases and J by 0 bases. CDR3 size: 15 residues. CDR3 residues: CASSLPGQLNTEAFF. The DNA of the CDR3 is TGTGCCAGCAGCTTGCCGGGACAGCTGAACACTGAAGCTTTCTTT.